These 11 T cell receptor beta chains were all obtained from the same sample, sequenced in a study of T cell responses to AZD1222 COVID-19 vaccine. Data came from immunoSEQ multiplex PCR; TCRdb stores just in-frame clones and leaves some out. Counted here are some 160,000 clones, around 94% occurring once; the ten biggest clones make up about 0.9%. Material: peripheral blood, obtained on day 0 of AZD1222 vaccination. These receptors came from an adult in good health.

The rearrangement links TRBV5-1 to TRBJ1-4, with D perhaps TRBD1 (6 bases). Germline loops: CDR1 SGHRS, CDR2 YFSETQ. Deletions cut 4 bases from V and 5 bases from J, with 12 bases between. The CDR3 spans 14 residues. CDR3 nucleotides: TGCGCCAGCAGCCCGTGGGGGCAGAATGAAAAACTGTTTTTT. This sequence encodes CASSPWGQNEKLFF.

The rearrangement joins TRBV30 to TRBJ2-1, with 10 positions matching TRBD1. J lost 3 bases, V lost 0 bases, and 2 bases had no gene match. This CDR3 has 15 residues. CDR1 is GTSNPN, CDR2 SVGIG, per germline (reference sequence). CDR3 nucleotide sequence: TGTGCCTGGAGTGTAGGGACAGGGGTCTACAATGAGCAGTTCTTC. It codes for CAWSVGTGVYNEQFF. Complete variable domain (other parts from reference TRBV30 and TRBJ2-1): SQTIHQWPATLVQPVGSPLSLECTVEGTSNPNLYWYRQAAGRGLQLLFYSVGIGQISSEVPQNLSASRPQDRQFILSSKKLLLSDSGFYLCAWSVGTGVYNEQFFGPGTRLTVL.

The CDR3 DNA reads TGTGCCAGCAGCTTAGACCAGGGGCCCTCTGGAAACACCATATATTTT. This sequence encodes CASSLDQGPSGNTIYF. The genes are TRBV11-3 and TRBJ1-3, with D possibly matching TRBD1 (6 bases). The V end was cut by 0 bases, the J end by 0 bases, with 9 bases between. Germline-derived CDR1 and CDR2 are SGHNT and YENEEA. The CDR3 contains 16 residues.

The V and J genes are TRBV18 and TRBJ1-1; a weak D match, TRBD1 (5 bases). Germline assignment: CDR1 KGHSH and CDR2 LQKENI. The CDR3 runs 14 residues. V lost 3 bases and J 7 bases, leaving 15 bases between the germline ends. For the CDR3, the DNA is TGTGCCAGCTCACCTTCTCCAGGGCTAATTGAAGCTTTCTTT. It specifies CASSPSPGLIEAFF.

This clone appeared once. The chain employs TRBV11-2 and TRBJ2-5; possible D gene TRBD1, 6 bases. V was trimmed by 4 bases and J by 6 bases, leaving 18 bases between them. Germline V gene lookup returns CDR1 SGHAT and CDR2 FQNNGV. The CDR3 length is 15 residues. The CDR3 nucleotides are TGTGCCAGCAGCTGGAACAGGGCAGCCCCCCAGACCCAGTACTTC. Amino acid sequence: CASSWNRAAPQTQYF. Based on the CDR3 plus reference TRBV11-2 and TRBJ2-5, the full variable domain is EAGVAQSPRYKIIEKRQSVAFWCNPISGHATLYWYQQILGQGPKLLIQFQNNGVVDDSQLPKDRFSAERLKGVDSTLKIQPAKLEDSAVYLCASSWNRAAPQTQYFGPGTRLLVL.

CDR3 protein: CASSLVWTGGLNSPLHF. In DNA form, the CDR3 reads TGTGCCAGCAGCTTAGTATGGACAGGGGGCTTAAATTCACCCCTCCACTTT. The chain links TRBV7-8 to TRBJ1-6; 11 nucleotides align to TRBD1. Germline V gene lookup returns CDR1 SGHVS and CDR2 FQNEAQ. J was trimmed by 7 bases and V by 1 base; bases with no gene match: 6. The CDR3 loop spans 17 amino acids. The variable domain in full, completed from reference TRBV7-8 and TRBJ1-6, reads GAGVSQSPRYKVAKRGQDVALRCDPISGHVSLFWYQQALGQGPEFLTYFQNEAQLDKSGLPSDRFFAERPEGSVSTLKIQRTQQEDSAVYLCASSLVWTGGLNSPLHFGNGTRLTVT.

The chain couples TRBV6-1 to TRBJ1-2; the match to TRBD1 covers 12 bases. V shed 4 bases and J 7 bases; nucleotides not matched to a gene: 19. This CDR3 has 19 residues. Germline V gives CDR1 MNHNS, CDR2 SASEGT. The CDR3 here is CASSVRSGSPGQGARGYTF. The CDR3, as DNA: TGTGCCAGCAGTGTTCGGAGTGGCTCTCCGGGACAGGGGGCGCGTGGCTACACCTTC.

V gene TRBV4-2 combines with J gene TRBJ2-2, with 11 nucleotides matching TRBD2. J lost 5 bases, V lost 5 bases, and 4 bases had no gene match. CDR3 length: 15 amino acids. CDR1 and CDR2 from the germline V gene are LGHNA and YNFKEQ. This chain's CDR3 is CASSATSGETGELFF. CDR3 DNA: TGTGCCAGCAGCGCGACTAGCGGGGAAACCGGGGAGCTGTTTTTT.

The V call is TRBV13, the J call TRBJ2-7; tentatively, D is TRBD1 (6 bases). Germline loops: CDR1 PRHDT, CDR2 FYEKMQ (reference sequence). V dropped 4 bases and J dropped 2 bases, with 15 bases sitting between them. The CDR3 has 15 residues. The DNA of the CDR3 is TGTGCCAGCAGCTCTACCAGGGGCCCCACCTACGAGCAGTACTTC. This codes for CASSSTRGPTYEQYF. The whole variable domain, remainder taken from reference TRBV13 and TRBJ2-7, is AAGVIQSPRHLIKEKRETATLKCYPIPRHDTVYWYQQGPGQDPQFLISFYEKMQSDKGSIPDRFSAQQFSDYHSELNMSSLELGDSALYFCASSSTRGPTYEQYFGPGTRLTVT.

This chain links TRBV2 with TRBJ1-2; the D gene is possibly TRBD1 (5 bases). V was cut by 8 bases and J by 4 bases, with 14 bases left in between. There are 13 residues in the CDR3. The germline gives CDR1 SNHLY, CDR2 FYNNEI. CDR3 protein: CASWGQDVYGYTF. CDR3 bases: TGTGCCAGCTGGGGCCAGGATGTCTATGGCTACACCTTC.

The J gene is TRBJ1-4, the V gene TRBV7-9, with a possible D match to TRBD1 (5 bases). The CDR3 covers 17 residues. Germline V gene sequence: CDR1 SEHNR, CDR2 FQNEAQ (reference sequence). V was trimmed by 4 bases and J by 10 bases, leaving 25 bases between them. The CDR3 coding sequence is TGTGCCAGCAGCTCCCTCACATCCCGGGACGGCGGAGGAAAACTGTTTTTT. It yields the protein CASSSLTSRDGGGKLFF.